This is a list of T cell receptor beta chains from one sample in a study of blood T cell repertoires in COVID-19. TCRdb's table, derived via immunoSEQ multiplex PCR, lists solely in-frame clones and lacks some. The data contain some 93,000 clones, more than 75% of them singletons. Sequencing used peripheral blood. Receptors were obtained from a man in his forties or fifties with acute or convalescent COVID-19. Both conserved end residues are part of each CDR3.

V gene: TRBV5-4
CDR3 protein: CASSFSGSGELFF

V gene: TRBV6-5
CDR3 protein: CASGPGGSPGEQFF

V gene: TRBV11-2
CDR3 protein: CASSLDPGLAGQSSYEQYF

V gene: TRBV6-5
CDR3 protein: CASSRWRELTGELFF

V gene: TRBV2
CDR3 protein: CASSPSGQGTGNTIYF

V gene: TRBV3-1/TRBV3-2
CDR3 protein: CASSQSVWQETQYF

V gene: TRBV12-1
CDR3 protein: CASKTVLGPHPYEQYF

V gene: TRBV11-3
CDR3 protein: CASSLGRASRGSYNEQFF

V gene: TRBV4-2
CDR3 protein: CASSQEKTGWRPQHF

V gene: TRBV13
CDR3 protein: CASSPPGNTEAFF

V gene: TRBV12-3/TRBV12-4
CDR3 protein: CASSLDSEAFF

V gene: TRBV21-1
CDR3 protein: CASRKQGYGYTF

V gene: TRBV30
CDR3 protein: CAWSVGGTGSSVNYGYTF